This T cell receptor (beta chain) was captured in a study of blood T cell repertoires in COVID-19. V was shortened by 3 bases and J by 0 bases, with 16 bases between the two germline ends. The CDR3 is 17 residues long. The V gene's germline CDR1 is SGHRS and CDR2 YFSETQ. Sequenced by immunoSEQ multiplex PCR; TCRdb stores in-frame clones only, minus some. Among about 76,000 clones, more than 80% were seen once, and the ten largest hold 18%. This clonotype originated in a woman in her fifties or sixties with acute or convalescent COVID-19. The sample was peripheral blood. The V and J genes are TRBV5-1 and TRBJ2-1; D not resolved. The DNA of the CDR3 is TGCGCCAGCAGCTCCCTTGCCCGAGGCGGCTCCTACAATGAGCAGTTCTTC. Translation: CASSSLARGGSYNEQFF.